Below are 29 T cell receptor beta chains sequenced from a single sample in a study of shared clonotypes between healthy human individuals. TCRdb's table, derived via immunoSEQ multiplex PCR, lists solely in-frame clones and lacks some. The sample holds about 710,000 clones, 55% to 80% seen once. Sequencing input: memory CD4+ T cells sorted from blood. Regarding subset: CD45RA-negative fraction. The receptors stem from a woman aged 25 to 39 in good health.

This chain links TRBV10-1 with TRBJ2-3; 7 bases are shared with TRBD2. CDR1 is WNHNN and CDR2 is SYGVQD in the germline V gene (reference sequence). Trimming cost V 5 bases and J 0 bases; bases outside gene matches: 5. The CDR3 spans 15 residues. The CDR3 bases are TGCGCCAGCAGTATTAGCGGGCTTAGCACAGATACGCAGTATTTT. Amino acid sequence: CASSISGLSTDTQYF.

The table lists this clone with a count of one. The gene calls are TRBV19 and TRBJ2-6; D is ambiguous. Germline CDR1 is LNHDA and CDR2 is SQIVND (reference sequence). The CDR3 sequence is 16 residues long. V lost 7 bases and J lost 0, with 13 bases in between. The CDR3 DNA follows: TGTGCCAGTAACGGACGAATTAGCTCTGGGGCCAACGTCCTGACTTTC. Amino acids: CASNGRISSGANVLTF.

The V gene is TRBV28, the J gene TRBJ1-1; D is uncertain. Per the germline V gene, CDR1 is MDHEN and CDR2 is SYDVKM. Trimming removed 2 bases from V and 1 base from J, with 8 bases in between. This CDR3 contains 14 residues. CDR3 in amino acids: CASSLEGTNTEAFF. CDR3 DNA sequence: TGTGCCAGCAGTTTAGAAGGTACGAACACTGAAGCTTTCTTT.

In this sample, this clone turned up once. This rearrangement joins TRBV28 to TRBJ2-7, with a tentative D call TRBD1 (5 bases). The germline V gene has CDR1 MDHEN and CDR2 SYDVKM. V shed 5 bases and J shed 4 bases, with 15 bases lying between them. The CDR3 has 14 amino acids. This CDR3 is CASSPVQGSYEQYF. CDR3 DNA: TGTGCCAGCAGTCCCGTCCAGGGTTCTTACGAGCAGTACTTC.

This chain connects TRBV2 to TRBJ1-5; 8 nucleotides agree with TRBD1. J gave up 0 bases and V 6 bases, and 4 bases lay outside the gene matches. CDR1 SNHLY and CDR2 FYNNEI come from the germline V gene. The CDR3 has 15 residues. The CDR3 bases are TGTGCCAGCAGAGGGACAGGAACTAGCAATCAGCCCCAGCATTTT. Translating gives CASRGTGTSNQPQHF.

V usage is TRBV18 and J usage is TRBJ1-2; 8 bases are a match to TRBD1. The CDR3 loop spans 19 amino acids. After removal of 4 bases from V and 6 bases from J, the junction contained 22 bases not matched to a gene. Germline assignment: CDR1 KGHSH and CDR2 LQKENI. The CDR3 loop reads CASSRYQRTGYQGDDGYTF. Written as DNA, the CDR3 is TGTGCCAGCTCACGATACCAACGGACAGGGTATCAGGGAGACGATGGCTACACCTTC.

This clone came up many times. The chain links TRBV29-1 to TRBJ2-2; a weak D match, TRBD2 (6 bases). CDR3 length: 15 amino acids. The V gene's germline CDR1 is SQVTM and CDR2 ANQGSEA. V lost 7 bases, J lost 2 bases, and 17 bases lay in between. The CDR3 is CSAAGGVLNTGELFF. CDR3 coding DNA: TGCAGCGCCGCCGGAGGGGTTTTAAACACCGGGGAGCTGTTTTTT.

CDR3 nucleotides: TGTGCCAGCAGGGGGTGGGGACAGGGATCCTACGAGCAGTACTTC. Its protein is CASRGWGQGSYEQYF. The chain has TRBV28 and TRBJ2-7; 9 nucleotides align to TRBD1. With 6 bases clipped from V and 1 base from J, the junction kept 7 bases outside the gene matches. Germline lookup yields CDR1 MDHEN and CDR2 SYDVKM. The CDR3 is 15 residues long.

This clone was seen more than once but under ten times. The chain combines TRBV6-1 with TRBJ1-4, with TRBD1 matching 7 bases. The CDR3 length is 15 residues. CDR1 is MNHNS, CDR2 SASEGT, per germline. The V gene end was trimmed by 3 bases and the J gene end by 7 bases; junction bases not matched to a gene: 8. Written as DNA, the CDR3 is TGTGCCAGCAGTGAGGGGCAAGGGGGCCTTGAAAAACTGTTTTTT. It specifies CASSEGQGGLEKLFF.

The count of this clone is one. The V gene is TRBV7-2, the J gene TRBJ2-7; D is possibly TRBD2 (6 bases). The germline gives CDR1 SGHTA, CDR2 FQGNSA. V shed 5 bases and J shed 0 bases, with 14 bases lying between them. There are 15 residues in the CDR3. This CDR3 is CASSPGGGFSYEQYF. CDR3 bases: TGTGCCAGCAGCCCCGGTGGAGGGTTCTCCTACGAGCAGTACTTC.

This clone appeared a few times. This chain uses TRBV28 with TRBJ2-7, with unresolved D. The CDR3 has 11 amino acids. V lost 3 bases to trimming and J lost 5 bases, with 5 bases between them. In germline, CDR1 is MDHEN, CDR2 SYDVKM. CDR3 sequence reads: CASSFFNEQYF. CDR3 nucleotide sequence: TGTGCCAGCAGTTTTTTCAACGAGCAGTACTTC.

This clone was seen a single time. The V and J genes are TRBV2 and TRBJ2-7; 7 nucleotides line up with TRBD2. CDR3 length equals 16 residues. Losses at the gene ends were 5 bases for V and 3 bases for J; bases not matched to a gene: 13. CDR1 is SNHLY, CDR2 FYNNEI, per germline. The CDR3 loop reads CASSRNRRELGYEQYF. The CDR3 DNA reads TGTGCCAGCAGTCGTAATCGGCGGGAGTTAGGCTACGAGCAGTACTTC.

The chain recombines TRBV6-6 with TRBJ1-2, with D unclear. Trimming took 4 bases from V and 3 from J, leaving 15 bases between them. CDR1 MNHNY and CDR2 SVGAGI come from the germline V gene (reference sequence). CDR3 size: 15 residues. For the CDR3, the DNA is TGTGCCAGCAGTTCCCATGCGGATCGGGACTATGGCTACACCTTC. It yields the protein CASSSHADRDYGYTF.

Worth noting for this clone: A much larger clone lies one base from this, so it may be a read error. Other DNA sequences from this sample encode an identical CDR3 as well. V gene TRBV19 combines with J gene TRBJ2-1; 11 bases align to TRBD1. Trimming at V came to 0 bases and at J to 3 bases, leaving 4 bases not matched to a gene. CDR3 length: 17 residues. CDR1 and CDR2 (germline): LNHDA, SQIVND (reference sequence). As DNA, the CDR3 is TGTGCCAGTAGTATAGACAGCGGGACAGGGGGCTACAATGAGCAGTTCTTC. Its protein product is CASSIDSGTGGYNEQFF.

On this clone: A much larger clone lies one base from this, so it may be a read error. The chain couples TRBV10-3 to TRBJ2-7, with 7 positions matching TRBD1. Germline CDR1 reads ENHRY; CDR2 reads SYGVKD. With V trimmed by 2 bases and J by 2 bases, 0 bases remained unmatched. The CDR3 extends over 13 amino acids. The CDR3 sequence is CAISEGQAYEQYF. For the CDR3, the DNA is TGTGCCATCAGTGAGGGACAGGCCTACGAGCAGTACTTC.

This clone was seen a few times. The chain links TRBV5-3 to TRBJ1-1, with 9 bases identical to TRBD1. TRBV5-3 is flagged as an ORF with uncertain function. Trimming took 4 bases from V and 4 from J; bases not matched to a gene: 14. This CDR3 region has 17 residues. The CDR3 here is CARSRGDRESDGTEAFF. CDR3 DNA sequence: TGTGCCAGAAGCCGCGGGGACAGGGAGTCAGATGGCACTGAAGCTTTCTTT.

The V and J genes are TRBV6-6 and TRBJ1-2, with TRBD1 matching 7 bases. V lost 5 bases to trimming and J lost 2 bases; unmatched junction nucleotides: 8. CDR3 length: 15 amino acids. The germline V gene encodes CDR1 MNHNY and CDR2 SVGAGI (reference sequence). This CDR3 is CASSRQGSQNYGYTF. The CDR3 DNA is TGTGCCAGCAGTAGACAGGGATCTCAAAACTATGGCTACACCTTC.

The chain joins TRBV19 to TRBJ1-2, with TRBD1 matching 11 bases. Germline CDR1 LNHDA, CDR2 SQIVND (reference sequence). This CDR3 contains 14 residues. V dropped 5 bases and J dropped 5; count of bases not matched to a gene: 4. DNA of the CDR3: TGTGCCAGTAGTTCGGACAGGGGGCTGTATGGCTACACCTTC. Its protein is CASSSDRGLYGYTF.

The chain joins TRBV28 to TRBJ2-7; possibly TRBD2 for D (5 bases). With 6 bases removed from V and 2 bases from J, the gap between germline ends came to 11 bases. Germline CDR1 MDHEN, CDR2 SYDVKM. CDR3 size: 13 residues. DNA of the CDR3: TGTGCCAGCAGGAAGAGGGTTACCTACGAGCAGTACTTC. It is translated as CASRKRVTYEQYF.

The V gene is TRBV27, the J gene TRBJ2-1; D perhaps matches TRBD1 (6 bases). CDR3 length: 15 amino acids. The germline V and J ends were trimmed by 8 bases and 9 bases, with 23 bases remaining between them. Germline CDR1 reads MNHEY; CDR2 reads SMNVEV (reference sequence). The chain's CDR3 is CASYLGTHPMGEQFF. The CDR3, as DNA: TGTGCCAGCTACCTGGGGACACATCCTATGGGTGAGCAGTTCTTC.

The chain carries TRBV10-2 and TRBJ2-3, with TRBD2 matching 12 bases. This CDR3 has 15 amino acids. The V gene end was trimmed by 10 bases and the J gene end by 0 bases; junction bases not matched to a gene: 5. CDR1 and CDR2 from the germline V gene are WSHSY and SAAADI. CDR3 amino acids: CATRTSGASTDTQYF. CDR3 coding DNA: TGCGCCACACGGACTAGCGGGGCTAGCACAGATACGCAGTATTTT.

This clone appeared once. The chain is built from TRBV11-2 and TRBJ2-1, with D maybe TRBD2 (6 bases). Trimming cost V 3 bases and J 3 bases, with 15 bases left between them. The germline V gene encodes CDR1 SGHAT and CDR2 FQNNGV. The CDR3 consists of 16 residues. DNA of the CDR3: TGTGCCAGCAGCTTTGCGGCGGGATCATACTACAATGAGCAGTTCTTC. It yields the protein CASSFAAGSYYNEQFF. The whole variable domain, remainder taken from reference TRBV11-2 and TRBJ2-1, is EAGVAQSPRYKIIEKRQSVAFWCNPISGHATLYWYQQILGQGPKLLIQFQNNGVVDDSQLPKDRFSAERLKGVDSTLKIQPAKLEDSAVYLCASSFAAGSYYNEQFFGPGTRLTVL.

The chain employs TRBV30 and TRBJ1-4; D perhaps matches TRBD1 (6 bases). Per germline, CDR1 GTSNPN and CDR2 SVGIG (reference sequence). The CDR3 loop spans 13 amino acids. V was pared by 5 bases and J by 5 bases, with 12 bases between. The CDR3 nucleotides are TGTGCCTGGGATAAGGGGGTGAATGAAAAACTGTTTTTT. Translated: CAWDKGVNEKLFF.

V gene TRBV9 combines with J gene TRBJ1-1, with a weak D call TRBD1 (5 bases). V dropped 0 bases and J dropped 0 bases, with 9 bases sitting between them. Germline V gives CDR1 SGDLS, CDR2 YYNGEE. The CDR3 consists of 15 residues. The CDR3 DNA follows: TGTGCCAGCAGCGTAGTTACCAGGGTGAACACTGAAGCTTTCTTT. It codes for CASSVVTRVNTEAFF.

The CDR3 reads CASSPSRDSHEKLFF. The DNA for the CDR3 is TGTGCCAGCAGCCCCTCCCGGGACAGTCATGAAAAACTGTTTTTT. The chain uses TRBV7-9 and TRBJ1-4; 7 bases agree with TRBD1. Germline-derived CDR1 and CDR2 are SEHNR and FQNEAQ (reference sequence). The junction had 9 bases not matched to a gene; V was cut back by 5 bases and J by 6 bases. This CDR3 has 15 residues.

The chain uses TRBV28 and TRBJ2-3; perhaps TRBD2 as D (7 bases). Trimming removed 5 bases at V and 3 bases at J, with 15 bases between. In germline, CDR1 is MDHEN, CDR2 SYDVKM. The length of the CDR3 is 15 residues. The CDR3 DNA reads as TGTGCCAGCAGTACCCACAGGGAGGGGACAGATACGCAGTATTTT. This gives the protein CASSTHREGTDTQYF.

This clone has more than one count but fewer than ten. The rearrangement uses TRBV19 and TRBJ1-1, with 9 positions matching TRBD1. Trimming at V came to 5 bases and at J to 4 bases, leaving 5 bases not matched to a gene. This CDR3 contains 14 residues. In germline, CDR1 is LNHDA, CDR2 SQIVND (reference sequence). CDR3 sequence reads: CASSGLDRGTEAFF. The CDR3 nucleotides are TGTGCCAGTAGTGGCCTGGACAGGGGCACTGAAGCTTTCTTT.

The chain combines TRBV18 with TRBJ1-5; D perhaps matches TRBD1 (6 bases). CDR1 and CDR2 (germline): KGHSH, LQKENI. Trimming stripped 4 bases from V and 3 bases from J, with 13 bases between. The CDR3 is made up of 15 amino acids. CDR3 in DNA: TGTGCCAGCTCACAGCAGGAGGGGGTCAATCAGCCCCAGCATTTT. Encoded protein: CASSQQEGVNQPQHF.

The rearrangement joins TRBV4-2 to TRBJ2-5, with 9 bases identical to TRBD2. The end of the DNA fits TRBJ2-7 better, so the J call may be wrong. The CDR3 is made up of 13 amino acids. The V gene's germline CDR1 is LGHNA and CDR2 YNFKEQ. The CDR3, as DNA: TGTGCCAGCAGCCTTAGCGGGAGCAACGAGCAGTACTTC. As protein: CASSLSGSNEQYF.